This T cell receptor (beta chain) was identified during a study of T cell changes during pregnancy in multiple sclerosis. CDR1 is SEHNR, CDR2 FQNEAQ, per germline (reference sequence). Trimming pared 5 bases from V and 0 bases from J, leaving 15 bases between. CDR3 length: 16 amino acids. The table came from immunoSEQ multiplex PCR; TCRdb's copy has only in-frame clones and leaves some out. The sample lists approximately 66,000 clones; roughly nine tenths were seen once. The chain couples TRBV7-9 to TRBJ2-3, with D possibly TRBD1 on 6 matching bases. The sequences come from CD8+ T cells from peripheral blood mononuclear cells, collected before pregnancy. This receptor was taken from a female donor with multiple sclerosis, enrolled in a pregnancy study. This chain's CDR3 is CASSEGYRVSTDTQYF. DNA of the CDR3: TGTGCCAGCAGCGAGGGGTACAGGGTTAGCACAGATACGCAGTATTTT.